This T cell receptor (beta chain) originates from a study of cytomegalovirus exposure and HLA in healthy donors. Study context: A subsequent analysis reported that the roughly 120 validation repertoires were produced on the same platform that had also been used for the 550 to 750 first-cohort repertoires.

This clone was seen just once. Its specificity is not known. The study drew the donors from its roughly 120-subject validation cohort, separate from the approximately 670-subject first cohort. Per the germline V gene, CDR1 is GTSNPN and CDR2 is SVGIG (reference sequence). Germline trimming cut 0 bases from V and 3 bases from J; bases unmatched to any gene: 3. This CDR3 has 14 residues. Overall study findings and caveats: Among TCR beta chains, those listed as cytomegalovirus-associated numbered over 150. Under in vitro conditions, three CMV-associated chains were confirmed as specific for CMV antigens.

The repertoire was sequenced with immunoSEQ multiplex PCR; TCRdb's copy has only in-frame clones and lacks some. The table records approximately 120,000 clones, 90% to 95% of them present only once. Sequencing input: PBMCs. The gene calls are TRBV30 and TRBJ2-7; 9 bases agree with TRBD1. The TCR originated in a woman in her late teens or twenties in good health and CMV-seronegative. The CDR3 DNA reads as TGTGCCTGGAGTGTCAGACAGGGGGTCTACGAGCAGTACTTC. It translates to CAWSVRQGVYEQYF.